This TCR beta chain was retrieved from a study of T cell changes during pregnancy in multiple sclerosis. Sequenced by immunoSEQ multiplex PCR; TCRdb stores in-frame clones only, minus some. The table shows about 50,000 clones, with around nine tenths occurring only once. The TCR was taken from a female donor with multiple sclerosis, enrolled in a pregnancy study. This specimen consisted of CD4+ T cells from peripheral blood mononuclear cells, obtained before pregnancy.

CDR3 residues: CASSLSRTNTGELFF. CDR3 in DNA: TGTGCCAGCAGCTTATCGCGAACGAACACCGGGGAGCTGTTTTTT. J is TRBJ2-2 and V is TRBV7-2; D not certain. Germline loops: CDR1 SGHTA, CDR2 FQGNSA. The CDR3 is 15 amino acids. Trimming took 2 bases from V and 0 from J, leaving 7 bases between them.